These 15 T cell receptor beta chains came from one sample sequenced in a study of T cell responses to AZD1222 COVID-19 vaccine. TCRdb's table, derived via immunoSEQ multiplex PCR, lists solely in-frame clones and lacks some. The table records tens of thousands of clones, around 91% of them present only once. The sample was peripheral blood, taken on day 0 of MenACWY control vaccination. The receptors were sampled from an adult in good health.

The chain carries TRBV3-1 (or the pseudogene TRBV3-2) and TRBJ2-3; D call uncertain. Between the trimmed V and J ends, which lost 1 base and 0 bases, there was a span of 2 bases. This CDR3 has 13 amino acids. The germline CDR1 and CDR2 sequences are LGHDT and YNNKEL (reference sequence). The CDR3 spells CASSQVSTDTQYF. Written as DNA, the CDR3 is TGTGCCAGCAGCCAAGTAAGCACAGATACGCAGTATTTT.

V usage is TRBV4-3 and J usage is TRBJ2-3; D tentatively fits TRBD1 or TRBD2 (6 bases each). The CDR3 runs to 16 residues. Per germline, CDR1 LGHNA and CDR2 YSLEER. Trimming left V 2 bases short and J 0 bases short, with 12 bases between. In DNA form, the CDR3 reads TGCGCCAGCAGCCAAACGGGGGCTCTGAGCACAGATACGCAGTATTTT. Translation gives CASSQTGALSTDTQYF.

This clone was detected only a few times. The chain is built from TRBV7-9 and TRBJ2-1, with TRBD2 matching 9 bases. The ends lost 5 bases at V and 5 bases at J; junction bases unmatched: 7. Looked up from germline, CDR1 is SEHNR and CDR2 is FQNEAQ (reference sequence). The CDR3 runs to 15 residues. As DNA, the CDR3 is TGTGCCAGCAGCAAAGGACTAGCGATTGACAATGAGCAGTTCTTC. Its translation: CASSKGLAIDNEQFF. Using reference TRBV7-9 and TRBJ2-1 for the parts outside the CDR3, the full variable domain is DTGVSQNPRHKITKRGQNVTFRCDPISEHNRLYWYRQTLGQGPEFLTYFQNEAQLEKSRLLSDRFSAERPKGSFSTLEIQRTEQGDSAMYLCASSKGLAIDNEQFFGPGTRLTVL.

The J gene is TRBJ2-5, the V gene TRBV11-2, with unresolved D. V gave up 5 bases and J gave up 3 bases, with 10 bases separating them. The germline V gene has CDR1 SGHAT and CDR2 FQNNGV. The CDR3 consists of 13 residues. The CDR3 spells CASSLSLEETQYF. DNA for the CDR3: TGTGCCAGCAGCCTCTCCCTGGAAGAGACCCAGTACTTC.

The V call is TRBV6-2 or TRBV6-3, the J call TRBJ2-2, with TRBD2 matching 8 bases. The V segment lost 6 bases and the J segment 5 bases; nucleotides outside the gene matches: 11. The length of the CDR3 is 16 residues. Germline V CDR1 and CDR2: MNHEY, SVGEGT. CDR3 loop: CASSSPARGDTGELFF. The CDR3 DNA is TGTGCCAGCAGCTCCCCTGCGCGGGGGGATACCGGGGAGCTGTTTTTT.

V and J are TRBV10-3 and TRBJ2-3; 11 bases fit TRBD2. This CDR3 is 15 amino acids long. Trimming took 11 bases from V and 3 from J; bases not matched to a gene: 10. The germline V gene encodes CDR1 ENHRY and CDR2 SYGVKD. CDR3 residues: CAAAPTSGVTDTQYF. The CDR3 bases are TGTGCCGCAGCCCCGACTAGCGGGGTGACAGATACGCAGTATTTT.

This rearrangement joins TRBV29-1 to TRBJ1-4, with 8 bases that match TRBD1. CDR1 and CDR2 (germline): SQVTM, ANQGSEA. This CDR3 region has 13 residues. V was pared by 3 bases and J by 8 bases, with 5 bases of the junction left unmatched. The CDR3 DNA sequence: TGCAGCGTTGAGATACAGGGGGGGGAAAAACTGTTTTTT. Protein: CSVEIQGGEKLFF.

V usage is TRBV7-9 and J usage is TRBJ1-6, with D maybe TRBD1 (6 bases). This CDR3 contains 15 residues. The V end was cut by 2 bases, the J end by 9 bases, with 14 bases between. Per the germline V gene, CDR1 is SEHNR and CDR2 is FQNEAQ (reference sequence). This CDR3 reads CASSLHGGGSSPLHF. DNA of the CDR3: TGTGCCAGCAGCTTACACGGAGGGGGAAGTTCACCCCTCCACTTT.

The CDR3 loop is CASSPGTFTGELFF. The DNA of the CDR3 is TGTGCCAGCAGCCCCGGGACCTTCACCGGGGAGCTGTTTTTT. This chain joins TRBV11-2 and TRBJ2-2; TRBD1 or TRBD2 may be the D gene (5 bases each). V was trimmed by 5 bases and J by 4 bases, leaving 11 bases between them. Per the germline V gene, CDR1 is SGHAT and CDR2 is FQNNGV. The CDR3 is 14 residues long.

The CDR3 coding sequence is TGTGCCAGCACCGTGGGGGGACTCCGCTCCTACGAGCAGTACTTC. Its protein product is CASTVGGLRSYEQYF. This sequence joins TRBV3-1 (or the pseudogene TRBV3-2) and TRBJ2-7; D perhaps matches TRBD2 (6 bases). Germline CDR1 is LGHDT and CDR2 is YNNKEL (reference sequence). The CDR3 spans 15 residues. Between the trimmed V and J ends, which lost 7 bases and 0 bases, there was a span of 16 bases.

The V and J genes are TRBV27 and TRBJ1-1; weak D call: TRBD1 (5 bases). Germline V gene sequence: CDR1 MNHEY, CDR2 SMNVEV (reference sequence). V shed 7 bases and J shed 4 bases, with 16 bases lying between them. This CDR3 is 14 amino acids long. As DNA, the CDR3 is TGTGCCAGCACCCCCAGGCCGGGGGGCACTGAAGCTTTCTTT. Its protein product is CASTPRPGGTEAFF.

J is TRBJ1-1 and V is TRBV19; D is unclear. The CDR3 sequence is 13 residues long. The germline V gene encodes CDR1 LNHDA and CDR2 SQIVND (reference sequence). Between the trimmed V and J ends, which lost 4 bases and 8 bases, there was a span of 14 bases. The CDR3 DNA sequence: TGTGCCAGTAGTACGGACTGGACTAGGGAAGCTTTCTTT. Its translation is CASSTDWTREAFF.

The chain uses TRBV5-1 and TRBJ1-5, with no clear D. The CDR3 covers 14 residues. Looked up from germline, CDR1 is SGHRS and CDR2 is YFSETQ. Trimming pared 4 bases from V and 2 bases from J, leaving 10 bases between. The CDR3 nucleotides are TGCGCCAGCAGCAAGGGTGAGGGCAATCAGCCCCAGCATTTT. It translates to CASSKGEGNQPQHF.

Points on this clone: Additional DNA sequences in this sample encode the identical CDR3. The chain employs TRBV28 and TRBJ2-7; 7 nucleotides match TRBD1. The germline V gene encodes CDR1 MDHEN and CDR2 SYDVKM. V gave up 6 bases and J gave up 4 bases; unmatched junction bases: 3. CDR3 length: 12 residues. Here the CDR3 reads CASSLQGYEQYF. CDR3 nucleotides: TGTGCCAGCAGCCTACAGGGGTACGAGCAGTACTTC.

The CDR3 sequence: CATKDRVGTEAFF. Here the CDR3 DNA reads TGCGCCACTAAGGACAGGGTCGGCACTGAAGCTTTCTTT. V is TRBV10-2 and J is TRBJ1-1, with 8 bases identical to TRBD1. The trim removed 10 bases at V and 4 bases at J, leaving 8 bases unmatched. Germline V gene lookup returns CDR1 WSHSY and CDR2 SAAADI. The CDR3 runs to 13 residues.